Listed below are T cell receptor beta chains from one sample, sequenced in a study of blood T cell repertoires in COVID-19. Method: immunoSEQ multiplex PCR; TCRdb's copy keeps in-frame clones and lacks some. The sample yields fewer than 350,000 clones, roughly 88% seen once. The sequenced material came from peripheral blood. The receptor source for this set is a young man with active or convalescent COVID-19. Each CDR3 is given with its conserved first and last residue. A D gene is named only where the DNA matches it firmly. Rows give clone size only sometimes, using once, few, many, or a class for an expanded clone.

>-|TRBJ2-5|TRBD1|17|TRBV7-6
CASSLDFETGGEETQYF
TGTGCCAGCAGCTTAGATTTTGAAACAGGGGGCGAAGAGACCCAGTACTTC
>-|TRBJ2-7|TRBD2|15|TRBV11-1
CASNGHERGTYEQYF
TGTGCCAGCAACGGCCACGAGCGGGGGACCTACGAGCAGTACTTC
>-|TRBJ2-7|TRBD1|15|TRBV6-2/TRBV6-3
CASSSPGQGSYEQYF
TGTGCCAGCAGTTCGCCGGGACAGGGGTCCTACGAGCAGTACTTC
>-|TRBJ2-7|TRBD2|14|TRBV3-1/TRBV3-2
CASSETSGGFEQYF
TGTGCCAGCAGCGAGACTAGCGGGGGGTTCGAGCAGTACTTC
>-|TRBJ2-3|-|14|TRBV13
CASSFGARTDTQYF
TGTGCCAGCAGCTTTGGAGCGCGCACAGATACGCAGTATTTT
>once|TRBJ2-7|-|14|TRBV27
CASSLSQGTYEQYF
TGTGCCAGCAGTTTATCCCAGGGAACATACGAGCAGTACTTC
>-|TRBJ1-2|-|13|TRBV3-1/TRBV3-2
CASSPHGRATHTF
TGTGCCAGCAGCCCCCACGGTCGTGCAACTCACACCTTC
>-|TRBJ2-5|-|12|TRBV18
CASSTPRETQYF
TGTGCCAGCTCAACCCCCCGGGAGACCCAGTACTTC
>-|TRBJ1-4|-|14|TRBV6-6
CASSRQATNEKLFF
TGTGCCAGCAGTAGACAGGCAACTAATGAAAAACTGTTTTTT
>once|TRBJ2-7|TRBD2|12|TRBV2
CASRGGGYEQYF
TGTGCCAGCAGGGGCGGGGGTTACGAGCAGTACTTC
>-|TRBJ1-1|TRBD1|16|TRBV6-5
CASSYGTRTGYTEAFF
TGTGCCAGCAGTTACGGCACGAGGACAGGCTACACTGAAGCTTTCTTT
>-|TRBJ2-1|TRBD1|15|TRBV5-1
CASSLDRGQYNEQFF
TGCGCCAGCAGCTTGGACAGGGGGCAATACAATGAGCAGTTCTTC
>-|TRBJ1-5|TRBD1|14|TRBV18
CASSPTGANQPQHF
TGTGCCAGCTCACCAACAGGGGCCAATCAGCCCCAGCATTTT
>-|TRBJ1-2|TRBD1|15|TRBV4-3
CASSQAEQGALGYTF
TGCGCCAGCAGCCAAGCCGAACAGGGGGCGCTTGGCTACACCTTC
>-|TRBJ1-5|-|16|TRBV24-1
CATRVQGTYSNQPQHF
TGTGCCACCAGAGTACAGGGAACGTATAGCAATCAGCCCCAGCATTTT
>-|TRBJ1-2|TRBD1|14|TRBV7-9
CASSLGTGKFGYTF
TGTGCCAGCAGCTTAGGGACAGGGAAGTTCGGCTACACCTTC
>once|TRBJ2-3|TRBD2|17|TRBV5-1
CASSLTPSGASTDTQYF
TGCGCCAGCAGCTTGACCCCCAGCGGGGCTAGCACAGATACGCAGTATTTT
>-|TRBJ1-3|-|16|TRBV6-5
CASSYRREFSGNTIYF
TGTGCCAGCAGTTACAGGAGGGAATTCTCTGGAAACACCATATATTTT